This TCR beta chain was observed in a study of beta chain features in type 1 diabetes. There are 16 residues in the CDR3. Germline-derived CDR1 and CDR2 are MGHRA and YSYEKL. With 4 bases removed from V and 3 bases from J, the gap between germline ends came to 19 bases. Overall study results and limits: There was no resolution here of whether HLA type influences TCRB rearrangement.

The whole isolated RNA underwent reverse transcription, so sequencing captured expressed TCRB transcripts. Only in-frame clones appear in the TCRdb table, and some are missing; sequencing was by immunoSEQ multiplex PCR. The table records roughly 400,000 clones, roughly 16% of them present only once. Details on this clone: Antigen: not known.

The material sequenced was naive CD4+ T cells from blood. The chain combines TRBV4-1 with TRBJ2-7; D is perhaps TRBD2 (6 bases). The source of this sequence is a woman younger than 30 in good health. This chain's CDR3 is CASSPLGSGFNYEQYF. CDR3 nucleotides: TGCGCCAGCAGCCCACTAGGGAGCGGGTTCAACTACGAGCAGTACTTC.